The 5 T cell receptor beta chains given below trace back to one sample, sequenced in a study of cytomegalovirus exposure and HLA in healthy donors (dated by TCRdb to the late 2010s). The library relied on the immunoSEQ multiplex PCR assay. The multiplex PCR relied on a mix of 60 forward primers for TCR Vbeta segments and 13 reverse primers for TCR Jbeta segments. TCRdb retrieved this table from immuneACCESS and kept in-frame rearrangements only. Not all clones are present; in checked studies, unresolved V genes account for under half, and no reason is known for the remainder. The table for this sample lists about 120,000 clones; more than 15% of them were counted only once. The ten most abundant clones make up approximately 2.9% of the sample. Sequences were obtained from PBMCs. These receptors all come from a female donor in good health and CMV-seropositive.

V usage is TRBV7-2 and J usage is TRBJ2-7; TRBD2 matches 8 bases. Germline CDR1 and CDR2: SGHTA and FQGNSA. With 5 bases clipped from V and 4 bases from J, the junction kept 10 bases outside the gene matches. The CDR3 is 15 residues long. Here the CDR3 reads CASSTRGGSQYEQYF. Here the CDR3 DNA reads TGTGCCAGCAGCACTCGGGGGGGGAGTCAATACGAGCAGTACTTC.

The genes are TRBV19 and TRBJ1-5, with D possibly matching TRBD1 (6 bases). CDR3 length equals 16 residues. The germline V gene has CDR1 LNHDA and CDR2 SQIVND (reference sequence). The V and J ends lost 7 bases and 6 bases respectively, with 22 bases between them. CDR3: CASTRWHRARSQPQHF. CDR3 sequence (DNA): TGTGCCAGTACCCGGTGGCACAGGGCGAGGAGTCAGCCCCAGCATTTT.

The chain recombines TRBV27 with TRBJ1-1; TRBD1 matches at 8 bases. V lost 1 base to trimming and J lost 2 bases; unmatched junction nucleotides: 6. Germline V gene data show CDR1 as MNHEY and CDR2 as SMNVEV (reference sequence). The CDR3 consists of 16 residues. This chain's CDR3 is CASSLLTTGGNTEAFF. The CDR3 DNA follows: TGTGCCAGCAGTTTATTAACTACAGGGGGTAACACTGAAGCTTTCTTT.

The V gene is TRBV7-2, the J gene TRBJ1-2; 12 bases are shared with TRBD1. V lost 4 bases and J lost 8; bases outside the gene matches: 8. The germline gives CDR1 SGHTA, CDR2 FQGNSA. This CDR3 is built from 15 residues. In DNA form, the CDR3 reads TGTGCCAGCAGCTACGCCGGGACAGGGGGCCGAGGCTACACCTTC. Its protein is CASSYAGTGGRGYTF.

The chain joins TRBV29-1 to TRBJ2-7; possible D gene TRBD2, 6 bases. V was trimmed by 6 bases and J by 7 bases, leaving 19 bases between them. CDR1 is SQVTM, CDR2 ANQGSEA, per germline. There are 13 residues in the CDR3. The CDR3 sequence: CSVDGRESGEQYF. CDR3 sequence (DNA): TGCAGCGTGGACGGTCGGGAGTCTGGTGAGCAGTACTTC.